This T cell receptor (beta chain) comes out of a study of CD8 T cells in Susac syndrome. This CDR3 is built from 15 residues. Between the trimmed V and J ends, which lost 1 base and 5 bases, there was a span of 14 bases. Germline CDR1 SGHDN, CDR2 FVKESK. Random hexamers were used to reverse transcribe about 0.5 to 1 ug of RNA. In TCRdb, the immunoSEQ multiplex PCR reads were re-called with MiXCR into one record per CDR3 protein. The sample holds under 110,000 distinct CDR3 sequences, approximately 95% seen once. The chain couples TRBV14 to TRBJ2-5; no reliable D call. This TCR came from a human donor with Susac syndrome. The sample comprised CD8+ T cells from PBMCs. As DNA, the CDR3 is TGTGCCAGCAGCCAAGCAAGAGACACACGGGAGACCCAGTACTTC. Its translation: CASSQARDTRETQYF.